These T cell receptor beta chains were read from a single sample in a study of OX40 agonist ivuxolimab in advanced cancers. Here immunoSEQ multiplex PCR was the method, and the copy in TCRdb shows in-frame clones only, minus some. Among fewer than 55,000 clones listed, under 90% were seen once. Specimen: CD4+ or CD8+ T cells sorted from blood, collected in a trial of the OX40 agonist ivuxolimab. The origin of the receptors is an adult with an advanced solid tumor such as melanoma, head and neck, liver or kidney cancer. Each CDR3 is given with its conserved first and last residue. Each record gives: V gene, clone size, J gene, D gene, CDR3 protein, CDR3 DNA. A D gene is named only where the DNA matches it firmly. Only some rows state a clone size, as once, few, many or a class for expanded clones.

V: TRBV19
size: NA
J: TRBJ1-6
D: NA
CDR3: CASTPDGNSPLHF
DNA: TGTGCCAGTACCCCTGACGGGAATTCACCCCTCCACTTT

V: TRBV2
size: NA
J: TRBJ1-5
D: TRBD1
CDR3: CASHRFPGQGEPQHF
DNA: TGTGCCAGCCATCGCTTTCCGGGACAGGGAGAGCCCCAGCATTTT

V: TRBV7-9
size: NA
J: TRBJ2-7
D: NA
CDR3: CASSMNSLGWEYF
DNA: TGTGCCAGCAGCATGAATAGCTTGGGGTGGGAGTACTTC

V: TRBV2
size: NA
J: TRBJ2-5
D: NA
CDR3: CASTISGLGETQYF
DNA: TGTGCCAGCACCATCAGCGGGTTGGGGGAGACCCAGTACTTC

V: TRBV11-2
size: NA
J: TRBJ2-5
D: NA
CDR3: CASSLQNQETQYF
DNA: TGTGCCAGCAGCTTACAGAATCAAGAGACCCAGTACTTC

V: TRBV4-1
size: NA
J: TRBJ2-3
D: NA
CDR3: CASSPPWRDTQYF
DNA: TGCGCCAGCAGCCCCCCGTGGCGGGATACGCAGTATTTT

V: TRBV15
size: few
J: TRBJ2-7
D: NA
CDR3: CATSGRGLVVHEQYF
DNA: TGTGCCACCAGCGGCCGGGGCCTTGTTGTCCACGAGCAGTACTTC

V: TRBV9
size: NA
J: TRBJ1-1
D: NA
CDR3: CASNPLGVNTEAFF
DNA: TGTGCCAGCAACCCCCTAGGTGTGAACACTGAAGCTTTCTTT

V: TRBV28
size: NA
J: TRBJ2-1
D: NA
CDR3: CASSALGQGIYNEQFF
DNA: TGTGCCAGCAGTGCCCTAGGGCAGGGGATATACAATGAGCAGTTCTTC

V: TRBV6-6
size: NA
J: TRBJ1-3
D: NA
CDR3: CASSYEGSSGNTIYF
DNA: TGTGCCAGCAGTTACGAGGGAAGCTCTGGAAACACCATATATTTT

V: TRBV5-1
size: NA
J: TRBJ2-5
D: NA
CDR3: CASSRAETQYF
DNA: TGCGCCAGCAGCCGAGCGGAGACCCAGTACTTC

V: TRBV28
size: once
J: TRBJ1-3
D: NA
CDR3: CASSVQGLSGNTIYF
DNA: TGTGCCAGCAGCGTACAGGGTCTCTCTGGAAACACCATATATTTT

V: TRBV6-5
size: NA
J: TRBJ1-2
D: TRBD1
CDR3: CASRLQGPYGYTF
DNA: TGTGCCAGCAGACTACAGGGGCCCTATGGCTACACCTTC

V: TRBV19
size: few
J: TRBJ2-7
D: NA
CDR3: CASSRSGSSYEQYF
DNA: TGTGCCAGTAGTCGATCCGGGAGCTCCTACGAGCAGTACTTC

V: TRBV5-1
size: once
J: TRBJ2-6
D: TRBD2
CDR3: CASSLGGTPSGANVLTF
DNA: TGCGCCAGCAGCCTCGGGGGGACTCCCTCTGGGGCCAACGTCCTGACTTTC

V: TRBV7-9
size: few
J: TRBJ2-7
D: TRBD2
CDR3: CASSLGGLAGGPGEQYF
DNA: TGTGCCAGCAGCTTAGGGGGACTAGCGGGAGGGCCGGGCGAGCAGTACTTC

V: TRBV15
size: NA
J: TRBJ1-3
D: NA
CDR3: CATSRDTRSHGNTIYF
DNA: TGTGCCACCAGCAGAGATACGAGAAGCCATGGAAACACCATATATTTT

V: TRBV18
size: NA
J: TRBJ2-2
D: TRBD1
CDR3: CASSPQGAGNTGELFF
DNA: TGTGCCAGCTCACCACAGGGGGCCGGGAACACCGGGGAGCTGTTTTTT

V: TRBV5-1
size: NA
J: TRBJ2-3
D: TRBD1
CDR3: CASGDRGDTQYF
DNA: TGCGCCAGCGGGGACAGGGGGGATACGCAGTATTTT

V: TRBV18
size: NA
J: TRBJ2-5
D: TRBD2
CDR3: CASSPSASGGQETQYF
DNA: TGTGCCAGCTCACCGAGCGCTAGCGGGGGCCAAGAGACCCAGTACTTC

V: TRBV28
size: NA
J: TRBJ2-1
D: TRBD2
CDR3: CASSPLLAGGPNEQFF
DNA: TGTGCCAGCAGTCCACTACTAGCGGGAGGTCCAAATGAGCAGTTCTTC

V: TRBV4-1
size: NA
J: TRBJ2-3
D: TRBD2
CDR3: CASSQEMAGGISTDTQYF
DNA: TGCGCCAGCAGCCAAGAGATGGCGGGAGGGATAAGCACAGATACGCAGTATTTT

V: TRBV7-8
size: NA
J: TRBJ2-7
D: NA
CDR3: CASSSGLAGSYEQYF
DNA: TGTGCCAGCAGCTCCGGACTGGCAGGGTCCTACGAGCAGTACTTC

V: TRBV11-2
size: NA
J: TRBJ1-5
D: NA
CDR3: CASSLDGAAREPQHF
DNA: TGTGCCAGCAGCTTAGATGGGGCCGCCCGAGAGCCCCAGCATTTT

V: TRBV10-2
size: NA
J: TRBJ2-2
D: NA
CDR3: CASSESPDRLSTGELFF
DNA: TGCGCCAGCAGTGAGTCGCCGGACAGACTAAGCACCGGGGAGCTGTTTTTT

V: TRBV7-8
size: NA
J: TRBJ1-4
D: NA
CDR3: CASSLVGDEKLFF
DNA: TGTGCCAGCAGCTTAGTAGGGGATGAAAAACTGTTTTTT

V: TRBV4-3
size: NA
J: TRBJ2-7
D: TRBD1
CDR3: CASSQDQGARVEQYF
DNA: TGCGCCAGCAGCCAAGATCAGGGGGCGCGAGTCGAGCAGTACTTC

V: TRBV1
size: once
J: TRBJ2-1
D: NA
CDR3: CTSRETGTTDGEQFF
DNA: TGCACCAGCCGGGAGACCGGGACCACCGACGGTGAGCAGTTCTTC

V: TRBV7-2
size: NA
J: TRBJ2-7
D: NA
CDR3: CASSLPQGDYKQYF
DNA: TGTGCCAGCAGCTTACCTCAGGGTGACTACAAGCAGTACTTC

V: TRBV6-5
size: NA
J: TRBJ2-7
D: TRBD1
CDR3: CASSYIRDRGSEQYF
DNA: TGTGCCAGCAGTTACATCCGGGACAGGGGGTCCGAGCAGTACTTC

V: TRBV30
size: NA
J: TRBJ2-2
D: NA
CDR3: CAWSGDNTGELFF
DNA: TGTGCCTGGAGCGGGGATAACACCGGGGAGCTGTTTTTT

V: TRBV15
size: NA
J: TRBJ2-3
D: TRBD1
CDR3: CATSRDSDRGSTDTQYF
DNA: TGTGCCACCAGCAGAGATTCTGACAGGGGAAGCACAGATACGCAGTATTTT

V: TRBV25-1
size: NA
J: TRBJ1-2
D: TRBD1
CDR3: CASSDPGQGRLSYTF
DNA: TGTGCCAGCAGTGACCCTGGACAGGGGCGCCTAAGCTACACCTTC

V: TRBV25-1
size: few
J: TRBJ1-1
D: NA
CDR3: CASSGDSGMNTEAFF
DNA: TGTGCCAGCAGTGGAGATTCAGGGATGAACACTGAAGCTTTCTTT

V: TRBV28
size: NA
J: TRBJ1-5
D: NA
CDR3: CASSPGHHNQPQHF
DNA: TGTGCCAGCAGTCCCGGGCATCACAATCAGCCCCAGCATTTT

V: TRBV11-3
size: NA
J: TRBJ2-1
D: NA
CDR3: CASSLGGVDEQFF
DNA: TGTGCCAGCAGCTTAGGGGGGGTAGATGAGCAGTTCTTC

V: TRBV6-5
size: NA
J: TRBJ2-3
D: NA
CDR3: CASSYSRGTDTQYF
DNA: TGTGCCAGCAGTTACTCAAGAGGAACAGATACGCAGTATTTT

V: TRBV7-2
size: few
J: TRBJ2-5
D: TRBD1
CDR3: CASSLQGADETQYF
DNA: TGTGCCAGCAGCTTACAGGGGGCTGATGAGACCCAGTACTTC

V: TRBV19
size: NA
J: TRBJ2-6
D: NA
CDR3: CASGVAAFSGANVLTF
DNA: TGTGCCAGTGGGGTGGCAGCCTTCTCTGGGGCCAACGTCCTGACTTTC

V: TRBV5-1
size: few
J: TRBJ2-3
D: NA
CDR3: CASSLGRSDDTQYF
DNA: TGCGCCAGCAGCTTGGGCCGGAGTGACGATACGCAGTATTTT

V: TRBV7-9
size: NA
J: TRBJ2-5
D: NA
CDR3: CASSRGSQETQYF
DNA: TGTGCCAGCAGCAGAGGCAGCCAAGAGACCCAGTACTTC

V: TRBV5-1
size: NA
J: TRBJ2-1
D: TRBD1
CDR3: CASSLDGTDVPSEFF
DNA: TGCGCCAGCAGCTTGGATGGGACAGATGTACCGTCCGAGTTCTTC

V: TRBV5-1
size: once
J: TRBJ2-5
D: TRBD2
CDR3: CASSLVASGGQETQYF
DNA: TGCGCCAGCAGCTTGGTGGCTAGCGGGGGTCAAGAGACCCAGTACTTC

V: TRBV28
size: once
J: TRBJ1-3
D: NA
CDR3: CASSSPEKETTGNTIYF
DNA: TGTGCCAGCAGTTCCCCGGAGAAGGAAACGACTGGAAACACCATATATTTT

V: TRBV19
size: NA
J: TRBJ2-7
D: TRBD2
CDR3: CASSPGLAGDGTSYEQYF
DNA: TGTGCCAGTAGTCCGGGACTAGCGGGAGATGGAACCTCCTACGAGCAGTACTTC

V: TRBV5-1
size: NA
J: TRBJ2-6
D: NA
CDR3: CASSWKGAGANVLTF
DNA: TGCGCCAGCAGCTGGAAGGGTGCTGGGGCCAACGTCCTGACTTTC

V: TRBV6-1
size: NA
J: TRBJ2-5
D: NA
CDR3: CASSQGGAQETQYF
DNA: TGTGCCAGCAGTCAAGGGGGGGCCCAGGAGACCCAGTACTTC

V: TRBV15
size: NA
J: TRBJ2-5
D: TRBD2
CDR3: CATSRDVASGPGTQYF
DNA: TGTGCCACCAGCAGAGATGTGGCTAGCGGGCCGGGTACCCAGTACTTC

V: TRBV12-1
size: NA
J: TRBJ1-5
D: NA
CDR3: CASSFLGGQPQHF
DNA: TGTGCCAGCAGCTTTTTGGGGGGTCAGCCCCAGCATTTT

V: TRBV5-5
size: NA
J: TRBJ1-2
D: NA
CDR3: CASSLGPQPLGGYTF
DNA: TGTGCCAGCAGCTTGGGACCCCAACCTCTGGGGGGCTACACCTTC